This TCR beta chain came from a study of T-cell reconstitution after alpha-beta-depleted transplantation in children. It was with unique molecular identifiers that the TCRbeta library was prepared. TCRdb independently ran MiXCR on the PCR reads; one entry per CDR3 protein. Of 280,000 or so distinct CDR3 sequences listed, roughly 10% were seen once; the top ten hold around a quarter. This clonotype was seen ten or more times. Its antigen is currently unknown. Findings of the study overall: Alpha-beta T cells about two months after transplant reportedly derived from several hundred expanded graft clones.

With 6 bases clipped from V and 4 bases from J, the junction kept 8 bases outside the gene matches. CDR1 MNHNS and CDR2 SASEGT come from the germline V gene. The CDR3 spans 14 residues. The origin of this receptor is a male patient between 2 and 15 years old who had a stem cell transplant for chronic granulomatous disease, so the T cells may come from the graft donor. The V call is TRBV6-1, the J call TRBJ1-1; 7 bases match TRBD1. The sequences come from peripheral blood, collected 180 days after TCRalphabeta/CD19-depleted stem cell transplant. CDR3 sequence: CASRHRGNGTEAFF. CDR3 nucleotides: TGTGCCAGCAGGCACAGGGGTAATGGCACTGAAGCTTTCTTT.